The clone carrying this TCR beta chain showed up many times. This sample stems from a study of early T cells in non-severe SARS-CoV-2 infection. The CDR3 has 16 residues. Trimming pared 1 base from V and 1 base from J, leaving 13 bases between. TCRdb called the 5' RACE reads again in MiXCR, with one record for every CDR3 protein. Among tens of thousands of distinct CDR3 sequences, approximately 11% were seen once, and the ten largest hold 6.4%. J is TRBJ1-2 and V is TRBV12-3 or TRBV12-4, with a tentative D call TRBD1 (6 bases). Specimen: whole blood. The origin of this receptor is an adult who was a healthcare worker with PCR-confirmed SARS-CoV-2 infection or an uninfected control (not recorded which). The CDR3 DNA reads TGTGCCAGCAGTTTAGGTGGGGGCCTGGGTAACTATGGCTACACCTTC. It specifies CASSLGGGLGNYGYTF.